The clone carrying this T cell receptor beta chain came up once. Its specificity is unknown. The data are from a study of blood T cells in healthy people across ages. Overall study results and limits: Whereas aged donors had fewer naive CD4+ cells, long-lived donors had more of them and higher diversity. In older individuals, TCR beta diversity per million T cells was lower, falling roughly linearly with age. Unsorted PBMCs prevented conclusive naive versus antigen-experienced comparison.

The CDR3 has 16 residues. Trimming at V came to 4 bases and at J to 9 bases, leaving 10 bases not matched to a gene. Germline values: CDR1 SEHNR, CDR2 FQNEAQ (reference sequence). The second PCR ran about 7 to 12 cycles with a sample-barcoded 5' primer and J-beta primers. TCRdb independently ran MiXCR on the 5' RACE reads; one entry per CDR3 protein. The top ten hold roughly 7.9% of the sample, which has more than 1,400,000 distinct CDR3 sequences, roughly 40% seen once. Total RNA was extracted at no less than 6 micrograms per sample. V gene TRBV7-9 combines with J gene TRBJ1-6; 9 bases map to TRBD1. Sample: blood. This TCR was recovered from a woman aged 18-35 years in good health. CDR3 sequence: CASSSSGTGSRSPLHF. The CDR3 DNA reads as TGTGCCAGCAGCTCCTCCGGGACAGGGTCGCGTTCACCCCTCCACTTT. Together with reference TRBV7-9 and TRBJ1-6, the CDR3 gives the full variable domain: DTGVSQNPRHKITKRGQNVTFRCDPISEHNRLYWYRQTLGQGPEFLTYFQNEAQLEKSRLLSDRFSAERPKGSFSTLEIQRTEQGDSAMYLCASSSSGTGSRSPLHFGNGTRLTVT.